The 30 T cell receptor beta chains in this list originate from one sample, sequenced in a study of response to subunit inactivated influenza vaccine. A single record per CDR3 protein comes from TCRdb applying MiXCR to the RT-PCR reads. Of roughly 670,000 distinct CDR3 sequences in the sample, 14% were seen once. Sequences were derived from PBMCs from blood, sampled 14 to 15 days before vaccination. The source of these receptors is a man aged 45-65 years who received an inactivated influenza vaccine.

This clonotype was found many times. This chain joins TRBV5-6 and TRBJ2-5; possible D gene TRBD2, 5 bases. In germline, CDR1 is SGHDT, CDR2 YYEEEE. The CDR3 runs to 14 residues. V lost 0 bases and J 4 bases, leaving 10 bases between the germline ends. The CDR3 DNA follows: TGTGCCAGCAGCTTGGGATTGGGGAGAGAGACCCAGTACTTC. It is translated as CASSLGLGRETQYF.

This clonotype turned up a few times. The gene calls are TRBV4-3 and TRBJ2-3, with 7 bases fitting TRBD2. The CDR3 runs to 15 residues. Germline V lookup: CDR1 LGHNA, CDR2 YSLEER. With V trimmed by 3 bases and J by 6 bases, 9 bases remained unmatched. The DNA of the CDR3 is TGCGCCAGCAGCCATACCACTAGCGCCGCGGATACGCAGTATTTT. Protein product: CASSHTTSAADTQYF.

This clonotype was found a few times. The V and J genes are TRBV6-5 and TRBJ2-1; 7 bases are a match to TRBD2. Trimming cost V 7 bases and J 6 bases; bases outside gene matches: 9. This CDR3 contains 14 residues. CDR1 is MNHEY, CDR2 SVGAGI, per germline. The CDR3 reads CASNSVAGANEQFF. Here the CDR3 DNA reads TGTGCCAGCAATTCGGTAGCGGGTGCCAATGAGCAGTTCTTC.

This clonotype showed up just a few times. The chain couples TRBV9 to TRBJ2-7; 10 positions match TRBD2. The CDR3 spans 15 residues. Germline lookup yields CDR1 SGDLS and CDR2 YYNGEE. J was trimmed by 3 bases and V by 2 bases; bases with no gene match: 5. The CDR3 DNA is TGTGCCAGCAGCGTCGGGCCTAGCGGGAGCTACGAGCAGTACTTC. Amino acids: CASSVGPSGSYEQYF.

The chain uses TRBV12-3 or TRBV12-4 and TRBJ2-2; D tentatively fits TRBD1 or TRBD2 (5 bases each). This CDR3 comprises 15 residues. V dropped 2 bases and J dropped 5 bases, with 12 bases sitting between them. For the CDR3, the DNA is TGTGCCAGCAGTTTAATTCTTGGGGGTACCGGGGAGCTGTTTTTT. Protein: CASSLILGGTGELFF.

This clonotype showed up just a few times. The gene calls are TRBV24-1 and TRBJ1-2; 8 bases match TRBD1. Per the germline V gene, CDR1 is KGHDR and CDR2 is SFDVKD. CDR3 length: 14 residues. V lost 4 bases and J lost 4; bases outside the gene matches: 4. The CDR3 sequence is CATSDSTGGYGYTF. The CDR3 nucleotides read TGTGCCACCAGTGACTCAACAGGGGGCTATGGCTACACCTTC.

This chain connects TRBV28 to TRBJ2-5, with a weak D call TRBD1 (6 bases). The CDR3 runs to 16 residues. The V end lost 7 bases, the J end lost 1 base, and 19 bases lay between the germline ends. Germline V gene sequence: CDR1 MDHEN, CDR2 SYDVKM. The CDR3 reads CASKANGQNIQETQYF. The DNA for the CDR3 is TGTGCCAGCAAAGCTAACGGACAGAACATCCAAGAGACCCAGTACTTC. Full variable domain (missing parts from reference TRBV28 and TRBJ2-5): DVKVTQSSRYLVKRTGEKVFLECVQDMDHENMFWYRQDPGLGLRLIYFSYDVKMKEKGDIPEGYSVSREKKERFSLILESASTNQTSMYLCASKANGQNIQETQYFGPGTRLLVL.

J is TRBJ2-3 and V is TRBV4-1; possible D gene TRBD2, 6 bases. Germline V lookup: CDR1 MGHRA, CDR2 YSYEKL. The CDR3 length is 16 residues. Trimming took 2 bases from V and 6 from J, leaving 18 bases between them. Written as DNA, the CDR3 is TGCGCCAGCAGCCAACTAAGGACCCGGGGGTCCGATACGCAGTATTTT. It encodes CASSQLRTRGSDTQYF.

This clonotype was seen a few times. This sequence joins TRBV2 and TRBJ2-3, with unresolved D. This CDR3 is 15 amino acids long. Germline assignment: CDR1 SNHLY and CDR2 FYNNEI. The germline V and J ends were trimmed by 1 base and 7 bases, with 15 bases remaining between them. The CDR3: CASSEVLAQRNTQYF. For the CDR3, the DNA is TGTGCCAGCAGTGAAGTTTTGGCGCAGCGAAATACGCAGTATTTT.

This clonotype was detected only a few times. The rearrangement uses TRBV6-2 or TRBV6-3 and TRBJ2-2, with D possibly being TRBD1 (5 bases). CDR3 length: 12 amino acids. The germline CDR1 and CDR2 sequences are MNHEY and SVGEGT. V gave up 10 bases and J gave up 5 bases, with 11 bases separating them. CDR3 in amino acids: CATETATGELFF. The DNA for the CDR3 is TGTGCCACCGAGACAGCAACCGGGGAGCTGTTTTTT.

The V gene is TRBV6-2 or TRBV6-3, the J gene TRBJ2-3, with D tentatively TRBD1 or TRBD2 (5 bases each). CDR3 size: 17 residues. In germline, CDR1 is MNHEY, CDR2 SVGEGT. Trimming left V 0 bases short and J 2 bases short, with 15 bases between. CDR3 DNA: TGTGCCAGCAGTTACTCGGCCGGGACGGACCTCACAGATACGCAGTATTTT. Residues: CASSYSAGTDLTDTQYF.

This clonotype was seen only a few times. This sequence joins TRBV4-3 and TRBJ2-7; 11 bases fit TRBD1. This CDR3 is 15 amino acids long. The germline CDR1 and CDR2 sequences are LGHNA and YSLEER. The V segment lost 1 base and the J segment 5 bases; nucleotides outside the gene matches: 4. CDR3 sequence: CASSQVGQGADEQYF. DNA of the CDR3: TGCGCCAGCAGCCAAGTAGGACAGGGGGCGGACGAGCAGTACTTC.

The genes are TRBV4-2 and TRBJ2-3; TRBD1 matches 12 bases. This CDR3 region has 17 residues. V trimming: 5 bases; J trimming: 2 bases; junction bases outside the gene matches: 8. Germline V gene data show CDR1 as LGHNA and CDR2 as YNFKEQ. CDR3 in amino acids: CASSDMGQGASTDTQYF. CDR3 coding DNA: TGTGCCAGCAGCGACATGGGACAGGGGGCGTCCACAGATACGCAGTATTTT.

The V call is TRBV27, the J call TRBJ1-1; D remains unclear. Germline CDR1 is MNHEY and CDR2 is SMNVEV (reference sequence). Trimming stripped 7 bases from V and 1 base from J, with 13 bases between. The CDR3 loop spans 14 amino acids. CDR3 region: CASKLGQANTEAFF. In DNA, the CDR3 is TGTGCCAGCAAACTGGGTCAGGCGAACACTGAAGCTTTCTTT.

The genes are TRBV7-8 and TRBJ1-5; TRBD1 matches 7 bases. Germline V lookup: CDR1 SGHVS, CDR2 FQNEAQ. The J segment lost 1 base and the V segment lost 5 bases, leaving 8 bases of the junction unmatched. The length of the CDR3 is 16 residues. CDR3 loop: CASSQGGAGSNQPQHF. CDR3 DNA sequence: TGTGCCAGCAGCCAGGGGGGGGCTGGGAGCAATCAGCCCCAGCATTTT.

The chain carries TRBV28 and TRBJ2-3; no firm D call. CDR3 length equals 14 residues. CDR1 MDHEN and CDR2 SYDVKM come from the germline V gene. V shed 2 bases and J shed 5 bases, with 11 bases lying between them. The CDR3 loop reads CASSLRRVKDTQYF. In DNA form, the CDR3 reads TGTGCCAGCAGTTTAAGACGGGTGAAAGATACGCAGTATTTT.

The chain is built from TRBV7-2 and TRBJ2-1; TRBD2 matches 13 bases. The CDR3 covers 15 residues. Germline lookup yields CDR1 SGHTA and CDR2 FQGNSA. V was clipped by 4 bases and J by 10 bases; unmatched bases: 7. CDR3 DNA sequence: TGTGCCAGCAGCTCAATCGGGACTAGCGGGGTAGAGCAGTTCTTC. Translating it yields CASSSIGTSGVEQFF.

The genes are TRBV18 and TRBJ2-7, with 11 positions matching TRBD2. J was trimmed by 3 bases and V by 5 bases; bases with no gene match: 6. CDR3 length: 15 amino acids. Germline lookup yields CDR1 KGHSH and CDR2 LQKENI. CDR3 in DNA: TGTGCCAGCTCAAGTTACGGGACTAGCGGCTACGAGCAGTACTTC. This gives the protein CASSSYGTSGYEQYF.

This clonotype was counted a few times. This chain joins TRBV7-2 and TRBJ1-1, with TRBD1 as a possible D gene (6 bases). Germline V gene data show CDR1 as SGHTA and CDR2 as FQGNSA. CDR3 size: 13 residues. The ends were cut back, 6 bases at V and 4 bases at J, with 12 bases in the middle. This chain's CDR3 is CASRETGSTEAFF. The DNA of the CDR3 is TGTGCCAGCAGAGAAACAGGGTCCACTGAAGCTTTCTTT. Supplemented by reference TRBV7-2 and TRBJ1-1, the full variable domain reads GAGVSQSPSNKVTEKGKDVELRCDPISGHTALYWYRQSLGQGLEFLIYFQGNSAPDKSGLPSDRFSAERTGGSVSTLTIQRTQQEDSAVYLCASRETGSTEAFFGQGTRLTVV.

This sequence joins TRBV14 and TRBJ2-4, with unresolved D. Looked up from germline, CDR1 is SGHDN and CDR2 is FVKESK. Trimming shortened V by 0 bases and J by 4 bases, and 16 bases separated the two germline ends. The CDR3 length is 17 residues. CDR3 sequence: CASSQDLGSWEKNIQYF. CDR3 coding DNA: TGTGCCAGCAGCCAAGATCTGGGCAGCTGGGAAAAAAACATTCAGTACTTC.

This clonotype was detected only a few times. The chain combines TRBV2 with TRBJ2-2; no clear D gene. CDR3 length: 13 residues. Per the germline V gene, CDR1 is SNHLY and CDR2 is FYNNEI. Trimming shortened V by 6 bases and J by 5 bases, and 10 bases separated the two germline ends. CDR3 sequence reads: CASRWTVTGELFF. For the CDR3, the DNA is TGTGCCAGCAGATGGACCGTGACCGGGGAGCTGTTTTTT.

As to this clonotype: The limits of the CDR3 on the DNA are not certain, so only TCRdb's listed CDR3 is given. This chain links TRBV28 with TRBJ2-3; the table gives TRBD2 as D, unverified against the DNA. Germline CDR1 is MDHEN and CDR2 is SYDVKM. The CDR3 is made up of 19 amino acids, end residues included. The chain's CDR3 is CASSLVMGTSGVLGDTQYF.

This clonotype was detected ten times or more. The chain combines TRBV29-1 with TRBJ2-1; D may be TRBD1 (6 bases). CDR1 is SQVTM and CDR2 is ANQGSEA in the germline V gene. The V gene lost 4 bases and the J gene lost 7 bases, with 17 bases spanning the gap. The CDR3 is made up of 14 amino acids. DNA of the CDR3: TGCAGCGTTGTCGGTCAGGGGCTTTGGAATGAGCAGTTCTTC. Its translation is CSVVGQGLWNEQFF.

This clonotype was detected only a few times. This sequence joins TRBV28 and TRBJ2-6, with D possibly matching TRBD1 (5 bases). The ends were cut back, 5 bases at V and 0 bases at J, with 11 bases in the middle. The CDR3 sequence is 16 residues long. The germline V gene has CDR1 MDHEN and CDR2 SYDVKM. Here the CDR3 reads CASSKLDSSGANVLTF. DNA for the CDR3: TGTGCCAGCAGTAAACTTGACAGCTCTGGGGCCAACGTCCTGACTTTC.

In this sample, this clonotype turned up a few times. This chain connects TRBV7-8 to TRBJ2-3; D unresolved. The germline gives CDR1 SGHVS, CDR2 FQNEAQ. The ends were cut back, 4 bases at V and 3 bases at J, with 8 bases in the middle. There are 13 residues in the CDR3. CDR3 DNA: TGTGCCAGCAGCTCCCTAGAGACAGATACGCAGTATTTT. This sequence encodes CASSSLETDTQYF.

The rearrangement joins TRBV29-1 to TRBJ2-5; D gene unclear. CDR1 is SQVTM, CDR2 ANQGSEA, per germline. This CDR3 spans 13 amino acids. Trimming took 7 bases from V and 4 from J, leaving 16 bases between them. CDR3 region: CSAPSLEAETQYF. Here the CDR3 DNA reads TGCAGCGCCCCTTCGCTAGAGGCAGAGACCCAGTACTTC.

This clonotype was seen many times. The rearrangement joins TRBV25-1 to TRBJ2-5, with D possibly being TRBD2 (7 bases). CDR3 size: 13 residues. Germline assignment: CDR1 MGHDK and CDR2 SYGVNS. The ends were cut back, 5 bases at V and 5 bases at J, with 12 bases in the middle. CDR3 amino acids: CASSRGGAETQYF. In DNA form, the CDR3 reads TGTGCCAGCAGTAGAGGGGGGGCCGAGACCCAGTACTTC.

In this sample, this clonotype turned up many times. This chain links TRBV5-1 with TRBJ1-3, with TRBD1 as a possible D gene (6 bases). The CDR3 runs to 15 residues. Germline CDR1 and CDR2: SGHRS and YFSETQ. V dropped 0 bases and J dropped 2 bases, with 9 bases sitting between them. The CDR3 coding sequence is TGCGCCAGCAGCTTGGCCGACAGGACTGGAAACACCATATATTTT. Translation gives CASSLADRTGNTIYF.

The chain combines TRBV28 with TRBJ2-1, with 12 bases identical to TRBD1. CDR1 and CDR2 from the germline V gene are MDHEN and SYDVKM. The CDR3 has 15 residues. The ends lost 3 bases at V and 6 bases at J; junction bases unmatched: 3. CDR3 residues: CASSLGGQGANEQFF. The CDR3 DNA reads TGTGCCAGCAGTTTGGGGGGACAGGGGGCCAATGAGCAGTTCTTC.

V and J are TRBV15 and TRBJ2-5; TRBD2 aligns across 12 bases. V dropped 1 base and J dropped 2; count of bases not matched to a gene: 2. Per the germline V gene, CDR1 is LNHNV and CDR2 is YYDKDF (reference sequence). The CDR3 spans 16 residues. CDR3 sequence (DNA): TGTGCCACCAGCAGAGGACTAGCGGGGGCACAAGAGACCCAGTACTTC. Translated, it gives CATSRGLAGAQETQYF.